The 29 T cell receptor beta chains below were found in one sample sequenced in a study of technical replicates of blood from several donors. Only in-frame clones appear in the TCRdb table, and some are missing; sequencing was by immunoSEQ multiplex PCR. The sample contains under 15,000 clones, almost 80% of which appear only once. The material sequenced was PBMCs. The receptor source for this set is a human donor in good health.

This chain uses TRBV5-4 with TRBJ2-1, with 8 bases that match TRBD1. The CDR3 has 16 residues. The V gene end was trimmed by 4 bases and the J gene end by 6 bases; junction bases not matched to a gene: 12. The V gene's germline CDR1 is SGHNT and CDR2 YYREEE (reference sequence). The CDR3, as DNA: TGTGCCAGCAGCCCGGGACAGGACAGGGAATTCAATGAGCAGTTCTTC. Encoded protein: CASSPGQDREFNEQFF.

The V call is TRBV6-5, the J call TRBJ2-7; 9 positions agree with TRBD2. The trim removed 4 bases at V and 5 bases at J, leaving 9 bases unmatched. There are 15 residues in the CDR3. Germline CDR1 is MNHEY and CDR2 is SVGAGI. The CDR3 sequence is CASSFAAGGDNEQYF. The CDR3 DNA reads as TGTGCCAGCAGTTTTGCCGCGGGAGGGGACAACGAGCAGTACTTC.

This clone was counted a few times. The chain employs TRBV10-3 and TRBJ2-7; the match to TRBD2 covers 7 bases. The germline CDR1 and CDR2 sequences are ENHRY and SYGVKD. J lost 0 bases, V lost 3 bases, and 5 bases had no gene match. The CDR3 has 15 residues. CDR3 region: CAISDRSGTSYEQYF. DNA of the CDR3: TGTGCCATCAGTGACCGAAGCGGGACCTCCTACGAGCAGTACTTC.

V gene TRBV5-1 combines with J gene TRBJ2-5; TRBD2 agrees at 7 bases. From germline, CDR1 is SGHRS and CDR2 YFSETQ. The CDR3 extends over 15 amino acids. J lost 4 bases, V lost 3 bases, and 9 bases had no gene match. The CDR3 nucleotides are TGCGCCAGCAGCTCAAACGGGGGGAATGTAGAGACCCAGTACTTC. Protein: CASSSNGGNVETQYF.

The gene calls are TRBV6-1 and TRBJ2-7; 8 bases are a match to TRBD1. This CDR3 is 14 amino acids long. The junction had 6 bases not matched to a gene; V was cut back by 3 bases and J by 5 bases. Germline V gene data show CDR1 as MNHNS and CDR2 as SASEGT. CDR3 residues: CASSETGAGNEQYF. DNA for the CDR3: TGTGCCAGCAGTGAGACAGGGGCAGGGAACGAGCAGTACTTC.

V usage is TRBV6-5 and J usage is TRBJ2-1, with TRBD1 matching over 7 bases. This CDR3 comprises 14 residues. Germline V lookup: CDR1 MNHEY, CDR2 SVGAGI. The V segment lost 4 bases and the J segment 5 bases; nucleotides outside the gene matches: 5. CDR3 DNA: TGTGCCAGCAGTTTCAGGGGGTTCGACAATGAGCAGTTCTTC. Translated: CASSFRGFDNEQFF.

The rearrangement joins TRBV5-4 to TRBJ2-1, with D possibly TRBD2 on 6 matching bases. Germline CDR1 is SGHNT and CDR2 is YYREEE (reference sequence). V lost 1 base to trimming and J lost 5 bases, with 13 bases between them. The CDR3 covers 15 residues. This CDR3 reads CASSLMGTHHNEQFF. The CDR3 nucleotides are TGTGCCAGCAGCTTGATGGGGACTCACCACAATGAGCAGTTCTTC.

CDR3 residues: CAISESTTSGRGIQYF. CDR3 nucleotides: TGTGCCATCAGTGAGTCGACGACTAGCGGGAGAGGCATTCAGTACTTC. The J gene is TRBJ2-4, the V gene TRBV10-3; 12 bases map to TRBD2. Germline V gives CDR1 ENHRY, CDR2 SYGVKD. The length of the CDR3 is 16 residues. V was clipped by 0 bases and J by 9 bases; unmatched bases: 6.

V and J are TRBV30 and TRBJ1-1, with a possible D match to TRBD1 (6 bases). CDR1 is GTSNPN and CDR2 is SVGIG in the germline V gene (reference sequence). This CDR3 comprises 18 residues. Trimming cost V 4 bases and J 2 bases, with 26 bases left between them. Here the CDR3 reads CAWMAFFPGTLSNTEAFF. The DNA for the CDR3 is TGTGCCTGGATGGCCTTTTTTCCCGGGACACTTAGTAACACTGAAGCTTTCTTT.

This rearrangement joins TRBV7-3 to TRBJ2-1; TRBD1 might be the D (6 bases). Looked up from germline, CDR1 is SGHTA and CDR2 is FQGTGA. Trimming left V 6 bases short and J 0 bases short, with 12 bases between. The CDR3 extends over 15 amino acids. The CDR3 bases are TGTGCCAGCAGACAAACAGGGAGCTCCTACAATGAGCAGTTCTTC. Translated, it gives CASRQTGSSYNEQFF.

The chain's CDR3 is CASSRTTGVDYNEQFF. The CDR3 bases are TGTGCCAGCAGCCGGACGACAGGGGTGGACTACAATGAGCAGTTCTTC. V gene TRBV7-2 combines with J gene TRBJ2-1, with 8 bases identical to TRBD1. The CDR3 runs to 16 residues. Germline V gene sequence: CDR1 SGHTA, CDR2 FQGNSA. V was pared by 5 bases and J by 3 bases, with 9 bases of the junction left unmatched. Together with reference TRBV7-2 and TRBJ2-1, the CDR3 gives the full variable domain: GAGVSQSPSNKVTEKGKDVELRCDPISGHTALYWYRQSLGQGLEFLIYFQGNSAPDKSGLPSDRFSAERTGGSVSTLTIQRTQQEDSAVYLCASSRTTGVDYNEQFFGPGTRLTVL.

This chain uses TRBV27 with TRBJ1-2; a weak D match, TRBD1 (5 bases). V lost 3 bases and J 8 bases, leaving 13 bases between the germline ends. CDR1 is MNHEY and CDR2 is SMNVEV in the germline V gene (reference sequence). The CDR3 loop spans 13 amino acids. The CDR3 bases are TGTGCCAGCAGTTTTACCCTGGCAGGGGGCTACACCTTC. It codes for CASSFTLAGGYTF.

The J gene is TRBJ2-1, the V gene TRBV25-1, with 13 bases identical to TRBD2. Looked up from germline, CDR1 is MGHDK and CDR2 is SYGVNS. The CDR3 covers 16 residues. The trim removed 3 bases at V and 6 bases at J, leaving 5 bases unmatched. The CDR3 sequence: CASSEILAGGGNEQFF. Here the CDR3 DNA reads TGTGCCAGCAGTGAGATACTAGCGGGAGGGGGCAATGAGCAGTTCTTC.

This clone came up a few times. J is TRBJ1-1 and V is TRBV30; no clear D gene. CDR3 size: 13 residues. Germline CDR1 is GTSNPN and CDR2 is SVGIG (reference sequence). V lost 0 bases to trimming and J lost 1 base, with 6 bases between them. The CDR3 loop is CAWSVLTNTEAFF. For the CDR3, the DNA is TGTGCCTGGAGTGTTCTAACGAACACTGAAGCTTTCTTT.

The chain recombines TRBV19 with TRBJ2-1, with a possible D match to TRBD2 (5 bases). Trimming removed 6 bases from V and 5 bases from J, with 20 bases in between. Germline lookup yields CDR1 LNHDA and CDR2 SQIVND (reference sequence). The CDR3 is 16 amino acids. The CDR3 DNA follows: TGTGCCAGTAGCCTCTGGACGGGAAGGCTAGACAATGAGCAGTTCTTC. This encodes CASSLWTGRLDNEQFF.

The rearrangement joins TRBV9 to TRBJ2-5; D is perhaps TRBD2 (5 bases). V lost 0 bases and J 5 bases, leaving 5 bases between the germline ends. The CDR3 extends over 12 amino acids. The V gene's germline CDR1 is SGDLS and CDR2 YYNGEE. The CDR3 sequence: CASSVGGETQYF. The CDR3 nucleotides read TGTGCCAGCAGCGTAGGAGGGGAGACCCAGTACTTC.

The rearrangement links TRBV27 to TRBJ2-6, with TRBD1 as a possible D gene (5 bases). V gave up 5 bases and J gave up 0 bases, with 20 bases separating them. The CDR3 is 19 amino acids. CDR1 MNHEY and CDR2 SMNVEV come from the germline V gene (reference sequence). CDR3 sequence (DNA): TGTGCCAGCAGTCCGGTCTTTGACAGACCCTTCTCTGGGGCCAACGTCCTGACTTTC. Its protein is CASSPVFDRPFSGANVLTF.

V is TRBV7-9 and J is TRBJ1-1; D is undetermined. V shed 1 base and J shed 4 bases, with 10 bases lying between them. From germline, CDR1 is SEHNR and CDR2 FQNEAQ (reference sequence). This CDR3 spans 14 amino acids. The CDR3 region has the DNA TGTGCCAGCAGCTTAGTCAGTTTCCCCACTGAAGCTTTCTTT. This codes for CASSLVSFPTEAFF.

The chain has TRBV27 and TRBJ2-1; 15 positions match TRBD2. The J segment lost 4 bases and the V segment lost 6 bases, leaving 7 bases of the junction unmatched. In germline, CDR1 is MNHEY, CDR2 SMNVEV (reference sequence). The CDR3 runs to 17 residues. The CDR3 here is CASSSGLAGGTYNEQFF. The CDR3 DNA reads TGTGCCAGCAGCTCCGGACTAGCGGGAGGGACTTACAATGAGCAGTTCTTC.

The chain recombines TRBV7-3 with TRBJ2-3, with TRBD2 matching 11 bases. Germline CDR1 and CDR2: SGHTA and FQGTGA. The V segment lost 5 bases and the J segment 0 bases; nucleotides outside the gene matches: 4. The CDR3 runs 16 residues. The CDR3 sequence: CASSVRLAGSTDTQYF. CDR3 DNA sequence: TGTGCCAGCAGCGTGCGACTAGCGGGAAGCACAGATACGCAGTATTTT.

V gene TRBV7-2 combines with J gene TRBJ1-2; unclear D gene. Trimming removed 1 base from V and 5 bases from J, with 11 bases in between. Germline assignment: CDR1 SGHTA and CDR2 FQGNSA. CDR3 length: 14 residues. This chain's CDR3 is CASSLVESIYGYTF. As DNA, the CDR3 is TGTGCCAGCAGCTTAGTCGAGTCTATTTATGGCTACACCTTC. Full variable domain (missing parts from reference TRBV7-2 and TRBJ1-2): GAGVSQSPSNKVTEKGKDVELRCDPISGHTALYWYRQSLGQGLEFLIYFQGNSAPDKSGLPSDRFSAERTGGSVSTLTIQRTQQEDSAVYLCASSLVESIYGYTFGSGTRLTVV.

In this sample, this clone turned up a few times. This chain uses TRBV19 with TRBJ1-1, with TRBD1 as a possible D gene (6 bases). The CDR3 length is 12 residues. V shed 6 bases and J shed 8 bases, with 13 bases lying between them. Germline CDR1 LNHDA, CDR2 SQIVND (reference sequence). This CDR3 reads CASSFLGHEAFF. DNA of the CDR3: TGTGCCAGTAGCTTCCTGGGACACGAAGCTTTCTTT. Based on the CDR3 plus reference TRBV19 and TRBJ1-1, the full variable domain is DGGITQSPKYLFRKEGQNVTLSCEQNLNHDAMYWYRQDPGQGLRLIYYSQIVNDFQKGDIAEGYSVSREKKESFPLTVTSAQKNPTAFYLCASSFLGHEAFFGQGTRLTVV.

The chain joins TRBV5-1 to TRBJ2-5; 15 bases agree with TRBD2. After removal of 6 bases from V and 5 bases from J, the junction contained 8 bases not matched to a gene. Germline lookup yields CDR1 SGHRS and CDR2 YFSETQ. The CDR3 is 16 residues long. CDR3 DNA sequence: TGCGCCAGCAAGCCCGGACTAGCGGGAGGGTGGGAGACCCAGTACTTC. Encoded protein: CASKPGLAGGWETQYF.

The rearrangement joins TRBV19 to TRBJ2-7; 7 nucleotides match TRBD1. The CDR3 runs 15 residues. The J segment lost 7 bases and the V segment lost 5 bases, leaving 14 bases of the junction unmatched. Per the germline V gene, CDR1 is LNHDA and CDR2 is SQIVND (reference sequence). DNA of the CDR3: TGTGCCAGTAGTTGGGGGACAGTTTTTACGGGAGAGCAGTACTTC. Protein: CASSWGTVFTGEQYF.

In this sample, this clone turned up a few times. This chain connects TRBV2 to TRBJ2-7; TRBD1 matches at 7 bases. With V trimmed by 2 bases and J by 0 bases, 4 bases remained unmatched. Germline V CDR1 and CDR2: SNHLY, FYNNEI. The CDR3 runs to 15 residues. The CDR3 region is CASSEYGTASYEQYF. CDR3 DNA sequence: TGTGCCAGCAGTGAATACGGGACAGCCTCCTACGAGCAGTACTTC.

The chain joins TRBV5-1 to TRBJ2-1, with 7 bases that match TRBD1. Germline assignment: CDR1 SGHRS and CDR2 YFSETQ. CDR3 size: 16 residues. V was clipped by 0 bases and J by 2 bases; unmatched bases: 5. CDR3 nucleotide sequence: TGCGCCAGCAGCTTGGTACCGGGACAGCCCTACAATGAGCAGTTCTTC. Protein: CASSLVPGQPYNEQFF.

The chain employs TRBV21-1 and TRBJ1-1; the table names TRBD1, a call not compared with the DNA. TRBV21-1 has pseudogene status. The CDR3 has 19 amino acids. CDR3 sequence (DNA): TGTGCCAGCAGCAAAGTGGGGAGTGGGGGCAGGTTCCGCCTCGGTGTGGCTTTCTTT. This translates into CASSKVGSGGRFRLGVAFF.

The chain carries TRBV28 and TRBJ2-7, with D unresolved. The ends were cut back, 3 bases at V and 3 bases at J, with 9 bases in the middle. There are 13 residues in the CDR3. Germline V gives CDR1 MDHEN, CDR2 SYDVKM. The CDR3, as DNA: TGTGCCAGCAGTTTGGCACACCTCTACGAGCAGTACTTC. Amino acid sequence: CASSLAHLYEQYF.

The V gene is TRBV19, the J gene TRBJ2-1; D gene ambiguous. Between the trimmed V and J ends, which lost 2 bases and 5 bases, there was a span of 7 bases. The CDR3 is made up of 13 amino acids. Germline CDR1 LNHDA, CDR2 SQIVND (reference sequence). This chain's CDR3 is CASSISQNNEQFF. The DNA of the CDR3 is TGTGCCAGTAGTATAAGTCAGAACAATGAGCAGTTCTTC.